Sequencing of this TCR beta chain was carried out in a study of blood T cell repertoires in COVID-19. The wider study: Researchers got acute and convalescent COVID-19 samples from the United States, Italy and Spain. The analysed material was cDNA or gDNA that came from T cells, B-cell-depleted T cells, or PBMCs.

The table lists this clone with a count of one. Followed longitudinally, the Seattle patients had been enrolled during active infection. Under the authors' procedure: Researchers report that nucleated cell counts were estimated from reference gene primer amplification. The protocol was immunoSEQ multiplex PCR, while the TCRdb copy is restricted to in-frame clones and leaves out a portion. From that table come the V and J calls and clone size; the DNA was used to work out D and trimming. The table has fewer than 65,000 clones, over 80% seen once; the top ten hold approximately 10%. The CDR3 is 12 amino acids. Germline loops: CDR1 SNHLY, CDR2 FYNNEI. V lost 6 bases and J 1 base, leaving 6 bases between the germline ends.

The genes are TRBV2 and TRBJ1-1; a possible D gene is TRBD1 (6 bases). This TCR was recovered from a man aged 25-40 years with COVID-19, enrolled during active disease. The source material was peripheral blood. CDR3 in DNA: TGTGCCAGCAGGGACAGGAACACTGAAGCTTTCTTT. It yields the protein CASRDRNTEAFF.